The rows below give T cell receptor beta chains drawn from one sample of a study of cytotoxic CD8 clonotypes in ibrutinib-treated CLL. Sequencing used immunoSEQ multiplex PCR; TCRdb keeps in-frame clones, though not all of them. The table includes 250,000 to 350,000 clones, less than 85% detected once. The source material was PBMCs, sampled at disease progression, from a patient treated with ibrutinib. These receptor sequences come from a human donor with chronic lymphocytic leukemia. The CDR3 runs from the conserved cysteine through the conserved F or W. D genes are given only for firm matches. Clone size is not always given. Where it is, it says once, few, many or a class for expanded clones.

d_call	v_call	cdr3_length	clone_size	j_call	cdr3_nt	cdr3_aa
.	TRBV10-3	15	.	TRBJ1-1	TGTGCCATCAGTCGACAGACCTACACGAACACTGAAGCTTTCTTT	CAISRQTYTNTEAFF
TRBD2	TRBV18	16	.	TRBJ2-3	TGTGCCAGCTCACCGCTCCACAGCGGGGGGGGATATACGCAGTATTTT	CASSPLHSGGGYTQYF
TRBD2	TRBV5-4	16	.	TRBJ2-7	TGTGCCAGCAGCTTGGCCGGAGCGGGGGGCTCCTACGAGCAGTACTTC	CASSLAGAGGSYEQYF
.	TRBV4-1	15	few	TRBJ1-2	TGCGCCAGCGCACCGGATAGGGGAACTAACTATGGCTACACCTTC	CASAPDRGTNYGYTF
.	TRBV4-3	13	.	TRBJ1-2	TGCGCCAGCAGCCAGTACACCAGCTATGGCTACACCTTC	CASSQYTSYGYTF
.	TRBV11-2	11	.	TRBJ2-7	TGTGCCAGCAGCCGATATTACGAGCAGTACTTC	CASSRYYEQYF
TRBD1	TRBV28	14	few	TRBJ2-5	TGTGCCAGCAGTTTCCAGGGGGCAAGAGCGGCCCAGTACTTC	CASSFQGARAAQYF
.	TRBV6-1	12	.	TRBJ1-2	TGTGCCAGCAGTGAGTTCAGGGAAGGCTACACCTTC	CASSEFREGYTF
.	TRBV27	13	.	TRBJ1-1	TGTGCCAGCAGTTTAAATCCGAATACTGAAGCTTTCTTT	CASSLNPNTEAFF
.	TRBV2	12	.	TRBJ2-7	TGTGCCAGCACGTGGGACGGAGACGAGCAGTACTTC	CASTWDGDEQYF
.	TRBV9	13	few	TRBJ1-2	TGTGCCAGCAGCGCGCCAGGGGAATATGGCTACACCTTC	CASSAPGEYGYTF
.	TRBV28	14	.	TRBJ1-2	TGTGCCAGCGCCCCGTGGGGGGCGGGATATGGCTACACCTTC	CASAPWGAGYGYTF
.	TRBV4-1	14	.	TRBJ2-7	TGCGCCAGCAGCCAAGTCTCCCTGATGGAAGAGCAGTACTTC	CASSQVSLMEEQYF
.	TRBV5-1	12	.	TRBJ2-3	TGCGCCAGCAGCTTGGATCGGCTCCTGCAGTATTTT	CASSLDRLLQYF
.	TRBV5-5	16	.	TRBJ2-5	TGTGCCAGCAGCTTGAGCGGCCGGGGGTACCAAGAGACCCAGTACTTC	CASSLSGRGYQETQYF
.	TRBV7-3	13	.	TRBJ2-7	TGTGCCAGCAGCTCCGGGATTCAATACGAGCAGTACTTC	CASSSGIQYEQYF
.	TRBV7-2	15	.	TRBJ2-5	TGTGCCAGCAGCTTATTTTCGAGGGTCCAAGAGACCCAGTACTTC	CASSLFSRVQETQYF
.	TRBV5-1	16	.	TRBJ2-1	TGCGCCAGCAGCTTGGTCGGCGGAAGCTCCTACAATGAGCAGTTCTTC	CASSLVGGSSYNEQFF
TRBD2	TRBV5-6	16	.	TRBJ2-3	TGTGCCAGCAGCTTAGGTTACGGGGGGTTTACAGATACGCAGTATTTT	CASSLGYGGFTDTQYF
.	TRBV19	11	.	TRBJ2-4	TGTGCCAGTAGTGTCCAAAACATTCAGTACTTC	CASSVQNIQYF
.	TRBV2	12	.	TRBJ1-3	TGTGCCAGCAGCGCCTTTGGAAACACCATATATTTT	CASSAFGNTIYF
.	TRBV29-1	14	.	TRBJ2-4	TGCAGCGTTGTCGGACCCTCGGGCAAAAACATTCAGTACTTC	CSVVGPSGKNIQYF
.	TRBV7-2	15	.	TRBJ1-2	TGTGCCAGCAGCAAAGGACAGCACCCTAACTATGGCTACACCTTC	CASSKGQHPNYGYTF
TRBD1	TRBV5-1	15	.	TRBJ1-2	TGCGCCAGCAGCTTGGGGGGCAGACAGGGGAGTGGCTACACCTTC	CASSLGGRQGSGYTF
.	TRBV7-3	14	.	TRBJ2-3	TGTGCCAGCAGCGATTTAGAGAACACAGATACGCAGTATTTT	CASSDLENTDTQYF
TRBD2	TRBV11-2	17	.	TRBJ2-1	TGTGCCAGCAGCTTTAGACGCGGGAGTGGGTCCTACAATGAGCAGTTCTTC	CASSFRRGSGSYNEQFF
.	TRBV7-2	11	.	TRBJ1-2	TGTGCCAGCAGCCCCGTAGGAGTATTGCACTTC	CASSPVGVLHF
TRBD2	TRBV5-4	17	.	TRBJ2-3	TGTGCCAGCAGCCAGGGGCTAGCGGGGGGTATCACAGATACGCAGTATTTT	CASSQGLAGGITDTQYF
TRBD1	TRBV2	14	once	TRBJ2-1	TGTGCCAGCAGTTGGACAGGGGGATACCATGAGCAGTTCTTC	CASSWTGGYHEQFF
.	TRBV6-5	14	.	TRBJ1-6	TGTGCCAGCAGTTACGGATACTATAATTCACCCCTCCACTTT	CASSYGYYNSPLHF
TRBD1	TRBV29-1	16	.	TRBJ1-1	TGCAGCGTTGAAGATCGTTTGGGACAGAGTAACACTGAAGCTTTCTTT	CSVEDRLGQSNTEAFF
.	TRBV6-6	13	.	TRBJ2-1	TGTGCCAGCAGTTACCAACTAGGAAATGAGCAGTTCTTC	CASSYQLGNEQFF
.	TRBV25-1	13	.	TRBJ1-6	TGTGCCAGCAGTGTACACCCGAATTCACCCCTCCACTTT	CASSVHPNSPLHF
.	TRBV18	16	few	TRBJ1-2	TGTGCCAGCTCACCCGGGATGCAGGCCGTACTCTATGGCTACACCTTC	CASSPGMQAVLYGYTF
.	TRBV2	16	.	TRBJ1-6	TGTGCCAGCAGTGAAGTGGGTCTCTCCTATAATTCACCCCTCCACTTT	CASSEVGLSYNSPLHF
TRBD1	TRBV7-2	13	.	TRBJ1-2	TGTGCCAGCAGCTTAATGGGACAGGGCAGCTACACCTTC	CASSLMGQGSYTF
TRBD2	TRBV9	19	.	TRBJ2-1	TGTGCCAGCAGCGTACAGGGTTCTGTAGCGGGAGGGCCCTACAATGAGCAGTTCTTC	CASSVQGSVAGGPYNEQFF
.	TRBV18	15	.	TRBJ2-7	TGTGCCAGCTCACCAGGGGCGGGGACAACCTACGAGCAGTACTTC	CASSPGAGTTYEQYF
.	TRBV12-5	14	.	TRBJ2-1	TGTGCTAGTGGCCAGGGGAGCGCCTACAATGAGCAGTTCTTC	CASGQGSAYNEQFF
TRBD1	TRBV5-4	16	.	TRBJ1-2	TGTGCCAGCAGCCCCGGGACAGGGGTTTCTAACTATGGCTACACCTTC	CASSPGTGVSNYGYTF
.	TRBV5-1	14	few	TRBJ2-7	TGCGCCAGCAGCGCTGGAGGGGCTTGGAACGAGCAGTACTTC	CASSAGGAWNEQYF
.	TRBV2	16	once	TRBJ2-5	TGTGCCAGCAGTGAAAATTACGGGAGTTGGCAAGAGACCCAGTACTTC	CASSENYGSWQETQYF
TRBD1	TRBV27	16	.	TRBJ2-5	TGTGCCAGCAGTATAACGGGACAGTTAGGCGGGGAGACCCAGTACTTC	CASSITGQLGGETQYF
.	TRBV9	13	.	TRBJ1-2	TGTGCCAGCACCGGACAGACCAGCTATGGCTACACCTTC	CASTGQTSYGYTF
.	TRBV5-1	13	.	TRBJ2-1	TGCGCCAGCAGCTCGGACGGATACAATGAGCAGTTCTTC	CASSSDGYNEQFF
.	TRBV20-1	11	.	TRBJ2-1	TGCAGTGCTAGTTGGGCAGGTGAGCAGTTCTTC	CSASWAGEQFF
TRBD1	TRBV29-1	17	.	TRBJ2-7	TGCAGCGTTGAAACGCGGGATACAGGGGGCGCCTGGGACGAGCAGTACTTC	CSVETRDTGGAWDEQYF
.	TRBV27	14	few	TRBJ2-2	TGTGCCAGCAGTACGACATTCTTCAACGGGGAGCTGTTTTTT	CASSTTFFNGELFF
.	TRBV7-9	12	.	TRBJ2-7	TGTGCCAGCAGCTTGATCGCCTACGAGCAGTACTTC	CASSLIAYEQYF
.	TRBV5-6	13	.	TRBJ2-7	TGTGCCAGCACCAGAATTGAGGACGACGAGCAGTACTTC	CASTRIEDDEQYF
.	TRBV5-6	14	.	TRBJ2-5	TGTGCCAGCAGCCCGCTTGGACAGAAAGAGACCCAGTACTTC	CASSPLGQKETQYF
.	TRBV7-9	15	.	TRBJ2-5	TGTGCCAGCAGCTTAGGCAGGGCTATGAAGGAGACCCAGTACTTC	CASSLGRAMKETQYF
.	TRBV7-3	15	.	TRBJ2-1	TGTGCCAGCAGCCATAGGGGCCAAAATAACAATGAGCAGTTCTTC	CASSHRGQNNNEQFF
.	TRBV29-1	13	.	TRBJ2-3	TGCAGCGTTGATGTGGGGGGCACAGATACGCAGTATTTT	CSVDVGGTDTQYF